Described below is a single T cell receptor beta chain sequence and its context. Its specificity is not known. Primed by a sample-barcoded 5' primer and a J-beta primer mix, a second PCR proceeded for 7 to 11 cycles. A tag from a template-switch adaptor with 12 random nucleotides marked each cDNA molecule. Each sample yielded at least 3 million CDR3-containing paired-end reads. TCRdb reprocessed the 5' RACE reads via MiXCR and lists one record per CDR3 protein. The sample yields about 1.8 million distinct CDR3 sequences, around half seen once. The sample comes from a study of blood T cells in healthy people across ages. General study findings and limits: Observed TCR beta diversity showed a strong correlation with the percentage of naive T cells as measured by flow cytometry. Calculation of diversity from one million T cells yielded estimates considered to be underestimates.

Germline loops: CDR1 DFQATT, CDR2 SNEGSKA (reference sequence). V shed 6 bases, J shed 5 bases, and the junction held 11 bases outside the gene matches. This CDR3 has 14 residues. This sequence originates from a woman in her 40s in good health. Sequencing used blood. The chain recombines TRBV20-1 with TRBJ2-5, with 8 nucleotides matching TRBD1. The CDR3 sequence is CSATNPTGEETQYF. The CDR3 DNA reads as TGCAGTGCAACGAACCCGACAGGGGAGGAGACCCAGTACTTC.